Detailed here is one TCR beta chain. TCRdb keeps only in-frame clones here, not all; method: immunoSEQ multiplex PCR. The sample has tens of thousands of clones; nearly 99% are singletons. The entry originates in a study of technical replicates of blood from a few donors. Germline-derived CDR1 and CDR2 are PRHDT and FYEKMQ (reference sequence). Trimming pared 5 bases from V and 3 bases from J, leaving 8 bases between. The CDR3 totals 12 residues. Sequenced sample: T cells isolated from PBMCs. The origin of this receptor is a human donor in good health. This chain uses TRBV13 with TRBJ2-7, with D possibly being TRBD2 (5 bases). CDR3 nucleotides: TGTGCCAGCAGCCTACTAGACTACGAGCAGTACTTC. Its translation: CASSLLDYEQYF. The whole variable domain, remainder taken from reference TRBV13 and TRBJ2-7, is AAGVIQSPRHLIKEKRETATLKCYPIPRHDTVYWYQQGPGQDPQFLISFYEKMQSDKGSIPDRFSAQQFSDYHSELNMSSLELGDSALYFCASSLLDYEQYFGPGTRLTVT.